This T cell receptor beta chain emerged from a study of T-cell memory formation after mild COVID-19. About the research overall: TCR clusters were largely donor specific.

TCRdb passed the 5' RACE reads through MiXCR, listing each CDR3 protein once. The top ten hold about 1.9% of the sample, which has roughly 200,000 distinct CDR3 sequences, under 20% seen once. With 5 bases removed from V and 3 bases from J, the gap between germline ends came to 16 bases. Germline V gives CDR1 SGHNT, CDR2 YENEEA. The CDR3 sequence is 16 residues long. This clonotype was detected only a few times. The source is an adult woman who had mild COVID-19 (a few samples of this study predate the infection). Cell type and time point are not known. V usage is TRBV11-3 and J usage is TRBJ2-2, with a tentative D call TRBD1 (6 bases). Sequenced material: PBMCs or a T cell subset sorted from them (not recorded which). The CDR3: CASSPLQGRDTGELFF. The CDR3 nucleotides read TGTGCCAGCAGCCCACTACAGGGTCGGGACACCGGGGAGCTGTTTTTT.